This T cell receptor (beta chain) appears in the sequencing data of a study of naive and memory T cell subsets. Regarding the study as a whole: In naive cells, over 95% of TCR sequences were seen only once.

In its sample, this clonotype was seen a few times. Its antigen is not identified. The CDR3 extends over 20 amino acids. Germline V gives CDR1 LGHNA, CDR2 YSLEER. J lost 4 bases, V lost 0 bases, and 12 bases had no gene match. Two oligonucleotides, mixed equimolar, formed the beta constant-region primer covering TRBC1 and TRBC2. Via MiXCR, TCRdb re-called the UMI-ligation and nested PCR reads, giving one row per CDR3 protein. The repertoire holds 140,000 to 150,000 distinct CDR3 sequences, with approximately 17% as singletons. The source material was naive CD4+ T cells from blood. This sequence joins TRBV4-3 and TRBJ2-3; TRBD2 matches 14 bases. The sequence came from a human donor in good health. The CDR3 is CASSQDPIRGLAGAADTQYF. DNA for the CDR3: TGCGCCAGCAGCCAAGATCCCATCCGGGGACTAGCGGGAGCGGCAGATACGCAGTATTTT.